This T cell receptor beta chain is drawn from a study of blood T cell repertoires in COVID-19. As for the study in general: Samples representing acute and convalescent COVID-19 were sourced from the United States, Italy and Spain. The analysed material was cDNA or gDNA that came from T cells, B-cell-depleted T cells, or PBMCs.

V gave up 8 bases and J gave up 3 bases; unmatched junction bases: 9. Germline V gives CDR1 MNHEY, CDR2 SVGAGI. The CDR3 spans 14 residues. The authors' processing: Estimated nucleated cell counts came from reference gene primer amplification. The repertoire was sequenced with immunoSEQ multiplex PCR; TCRdb's copy has only in-frame clones and lacks some. V and J calls and clone size come straight from that table; D and trimming were deduced from the DNA. Among under 300,000 clones, 83% were seen once, and the ten largest hold approximately 10%. The sample comprised peripheral blood. V is TRBV6-5 and J is TRBJ2-7; 8 bases align to TRBD2. The sequence was collected from a woman aged 45-65 years who had recovered from COVID-19. The CDR3 DNA reads TGTGCCAGCTTCAGCGGGAGTCAATACTACGAGCAGTACTTC. This codes for CASFSGSQYYEQYF.